Listed here is a single TCR beta chain. This sample stems from a study of blood T cell repertoires in COVID-19. The V segment lost 4 bases and the J segment 5 bases; nucleotides outside the gene matches: 7. CDR3 length: 15 residues. Per germline, CDR1 MNHEY and CDR2 SMNVEV (reference sequence). The method was immunoSEQ multiplex PCR; TCRdb's version includes in-frame clones alone and lacks a portion of them. In the table there are some 130,000 clones, 70% to 85% of which are singletons. This clonotype was sampled from a man in his fifties or sixties with acute or convalescent COVID-19. This rearrangement joins TRBV27 to TRBJ2-2; 7 nucleotides align to TRBD2. Sequenced sample: peripheral blood. CDR3 nucleotides: TGTGCCAGCAGTTGGGAGGGAGTGACGACCGGGGAGCTGTTTTTT. Its translation: CASSWEGVTTGELFF.